This T cell receptor (beta chain) is from a study of blood T cell repertoires in COVID-19. For the study at large: COVID-19 samples, acute and convalescent, were from the United States, Italy and Spain. Sources were T cells, B-cell-depleted T cells, or PBMCs; the material itself was cDNA or gDNA.

The germline V gene has CDR1 WNHNN and CDR2 SYGVQD (reference sequence). V shed 4 bases, J shed 3 bases, and the junction held 6 bases outside the gene matches. This CDR3 has 14 residues. Per the original methods: Estimates of nucleated cell counts were drawn from the amplification of reference gene primers. Sequencing was performed with immunoSEQ multiplex PCR; in TCRdb, only in-frame clones are kept and a portion is missing. The DNA gave D and trimming, while V, J and clone size come from that table. The table lists more than 95,000 clones, around 88% of them singletons, with about 3.5% in the top ten.

The sequenced sample consisted of peripheral blood. This sequence was found in a human donor in a cohort sampled during active COVID-19. The chain links TRBV10-1 to TRBJ2-7; 7 bases are a match to TRBD2. CDR3 sequence reads: CASSVREVHYEQYF. CDR3 nucleotides: TGCGCCAGCAGTGTACGGGAGGTCCACTACGAGCAGTACTTC.